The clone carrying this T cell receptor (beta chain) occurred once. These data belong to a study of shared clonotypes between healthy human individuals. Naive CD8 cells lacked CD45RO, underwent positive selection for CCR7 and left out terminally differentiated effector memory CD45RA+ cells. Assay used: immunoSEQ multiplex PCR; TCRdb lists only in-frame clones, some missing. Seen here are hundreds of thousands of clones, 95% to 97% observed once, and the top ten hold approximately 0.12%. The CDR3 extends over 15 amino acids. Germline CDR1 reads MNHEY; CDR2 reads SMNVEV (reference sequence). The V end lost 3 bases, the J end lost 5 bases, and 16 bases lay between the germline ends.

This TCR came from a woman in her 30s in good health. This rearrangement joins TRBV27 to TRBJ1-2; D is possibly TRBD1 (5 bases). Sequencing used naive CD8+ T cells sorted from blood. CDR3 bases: TGTGCCAGCAGTTTCGGAGGGACGGGGTTTTATGGCTACACCTTC. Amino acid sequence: CASSFGGTGFYGYTF.